The 15 T cell receptor beta chains below were found in one sample sequenced in a study of blood T cell repertoires in COVID-19. Repertoires were generated with immunoSEQ multiplex PCR, while TCRdb's copy carries only in-frame clones and drops some. The profile shows fewer than 90,000 clones, approximately 84% of them singletons. Sequencing was performed on peripheral blood. The origin of the receptors is a human donor in a cohort sampled during active COVID-19.

This chain connects TRBV5-1 to TRBJ1-2; 7 bases map to TRBD1. Germline V gene lookup returns CDR1 SGHRS and CDR2 YFSETQ. The CDR3 sequence is 12 residues long. V trimming: 5 bases; J trimming: 9 bases; junction bases outside the gene matches: 7. This CDR3 reads CASRDEGQSYTF. CDR3 nucleotide sequence: TGCGCCAGCAGGGACGAGGGACAGAGCTACACCTTC. Full variable domain (rest looked up from reference TRBV5-1 and TRBJ1-2): KAGVTQTPRYLIKTRGQQVTLSCSPISGHRSVSWYQQTPGQGLQFLFEYFSETQRNKGNFPGRFSGRQFSNSRSEMNVSTLELGDSALYLCASRDEGQSYTFGSGTRLTVV.

V and J are TRBV19 and TRBJ2-5; TRBD2 is a possible D gene (6 bases). V lost 8 bases, J lost 1 base, and 11 bases lay in between. The CDR3 has 13 amino acids. In germline, CDR1 is LNHDA, CDR2 SQIVND (reference sequence). CDR3 residues: CASGTGLQETQYF. CDR3 sequence (DNA): TGTGCCAGTGGGACGGGACTCCAAGAGACCCAGTACTTC.

The chain joins TRBV3-1 (or the pseudogene TRBV3-2) to TRBJ1-3; D is unclear. Trimming took 6 bases from V and 0 from J, leaving 9 bases between them. Germline values: CDR1 LGHDT, CDR2 YNNKEL (reference sequence). The CDR3 runs 14 residues. The CDR3: CASRPGNSGNTIYF. The CDR3 region has the DNA TGTGCCAGCAGACCGGGGAACTCTGGAAACACCATATATTTT.

V usage is TRBV5-6 and J usage is TRBJ1-5; D might be TRBD1 (5 bases). Germline V CDR1 and CDR2: SGHDT, YYEEEE. The V gene lost 2 bases and the J gene lost 6 bases, with 9 bases spanning the gap. The CDR3 sequence is 13 residues long. The chain's CDR3 is CASSFGRGQPQHF. The CDR3 DNA reads TGTGCCAGCAGCTTCGGTAGGGGTCAGCCCCAGCATTTT. Drawing the rest from reference TRBV5-6 and TRBJ1-5, the complete variable domain is DAGVTQSPTHLIKTRGQQVTLRCSPKSGHDTVSWYQQALGQGPQFIFQYYEEEERQRGNFPDRFSGHQFPNYSSELNVNALLLGDSALYLCASSFGRGQPQHFGDGTRLSIL.

This chain uses TRBV5-1 with TRBJ2-7, with a tentative D call TRBD2 (7 bases). This CDR3 is 14 amino acids long. CDR1 and CDR2 from the germline V gene are SGHRS and YFSETQ. V lost 0 bases, J lost 5 bases, and 12 bases lay in between. Written as DNA, the CDR3 is TGCGCCAGCAGCTTGGGTCCGGGGGGCGACGAGCAGTACTTC. This gives the protein CASSLGPGGDEQYF.

The CDR3 bases are TGTGCCAGCAGCCGTTATAGCAATCAGCCCCAGCATTTT. The encoded protein is CASSRYSNQPQHF. This chain connects TRBV11-1 to TRBJ1-5; no clear D. CDR3 size: 13 residues. Germline lookup yields CDR1 SGHAT and CDR2 FQDESV (reference sequence). V gave up 5 bases and J gave up 0 bases, with 5 bases separating them.

The rearrangement joins TRBV13 to TRBJ2-7; D might be TRBD1 (6 bases). The germline V gene has CDR1 PRHDT and CDR2 FYEKMQ (reference sequence). Trimming pared 4 bases from V and 4 bases from J, leaving 17 bases between. There are 15 residues in the CDR3. The CDR3 here is CASSSSGTSKYEQYF. CDR3 nucleotides: TGTGCCAGCAGCTCATCCGGGACATCCAAATACGAGCAGTACTTC.

The chain links TRBV11-3 to TRBJ2-3; D is possibly TRBD1 (6 bases). Germline lookup yields CDR1 SGHNT and CDR2 YENEEA. This CDR3 is 15 amino acids long. V lost 3 bases and J 5 bases, leaving 15 bases between the germline ends. The chain's CDR3 is CASSLEGGSGDTQYF. In DNA, the CDR3 is TGTGCCAGCAGCTTGGAAGGGGGTTCGGGAGATACGCAGTATTTT.

This clone was found once. The rearrangement links TRBV5-8 to TRBJ2-3; possible D gene TRBD2, 6 bases. The CDR3 length is 17 residues. Trimming left V 4 bases short and J 0 bases short, with 18 bases between. Germline values: CDR1 SGHTS, CDR2 YDEGEE. This CDR3 is CASSPGPGAPSTDTQYF. CDR3 nucleotides: TGTGCCAGCAGCCCAGGGCCGGGAGCCCCTAGCACAGATACGCAGTATTTT.

The chain has TRBV14 and TRBJ2-5; no firm D call. V lost 3 bases, J lost 1 base, and 9 bases lay in between. From germline, CDR1 is SGHDN and CDR2 FVKESK. This CDR3 has 14 amino acids. The CDR3 here is CASSHRVIQETQYF. CDR3 nucleotide sequence: TGTGCCAGCAGCCACCGAGTTATCCAAGAGACCCAGTACTTC.

V gene TRBV18 combines with J gene TRBJ1-1; D remains unclear. The germline V gene encodes CDR1 KGHSH and CDR2 LQKENI. The ends were cut back, 4 bases at V and 6 bases at J, with 18 bases in the middle. CDR3 length equals 15 residues. CDR3 sequence reads: CASSQTSGGPAEAFF. CDR3 nucleotides: TGTGCCAGCTCACAGACGAGCGGTGGCCCCGCTGAAGCTTTCTTT.

CDR3 amino acids: CASSLRGAGGPYEQYF. The CDR3, as DNA: TGTGCCAGCAGTTTAAGGGGGGCGGGAGGGCCTTACGAGCAGTACTTC. The genes are TRBV27 and TRBJ2-7; TRBD2 matches 9 bases. J lost 4 bases, V lost 2 bases, and 9 bases had no gene match. The CDR3 loop spans 16 amino acids. The V gene's germline CDR1 is MNHEY and CDR2 SMNVEV (reference sequence).

This clone is a singleton in its sample. The chain joins TRBV7-3 to TRBJ1-3; no clear D gene. This CDR3 contains 13 residues. The V end lost 6 bases, the J end lost 1 base, and 7 bases lay between the germline ends. Germline lookup yields CDR1 SGHTA and CDR2 FQGTGA. CDR3 residues: CASSTGSGNTIYF. DNA of the CDR3: TGTGCCAGCAGTACGGGGTCTGGAAACACCATATATTTT.

This sequence joins TRBV6-1 and TRBJ2-3; D not certain. The CDR3 has 15 residues. Germline CDR1 MNHNS, CDR2 SASEGT. Trimming took 1 base from V and 0 from J, leaving 8 bases between them. CDR3: CASSEDLTSTDTQYF. Here the CDR3 DNA reads TGTGCCAGCAGTGAAGACTTGACTAGCACAGATACGCAGTATTTT.

The J gene is TRBJ2-7, the V gene TRBV6-1; the match to TRBD2 covers 7 bases. V lost 0 bases to trimming and J lost 4 bases; unmatched junction nucleotides: 6. CDR3 length equals 15 residues. Germline V gene lookup returns CDR1 MNHNS and CDR2 SASEGT. The DNA for the CDR3 is TGTGCCAGCAGTGAAGCGGTGACTAGCAGGTACGAGCAGTACTTC. Its translation: CASSEAVTSRYEQYF.